A selection of T cell receptor beta chains follows, all from one sample in a study of T cell repertoires in cytomegalovirus infection. TCRdb re-called the reads with MiXCR, one entry per CDR3 protein. The sample lists 600,000 to 800,000 distinct CDR3 sequences, 20% to 25% seen once, with approximately 8.2% in the top ten. Sequenced material: CD8+ T cells from PBMCs. The source of these receptors is a human donor in good health (CMV status not recorded). Some clones in this sample may be carry-over from other donors' samples. CDR3s include the opening cysteine and the closing phenylalanine or tryptophan. The order of the fields is J gene, D gene, V gene, clone size, CDR3 DNA, CDR3 protein. A D gene is named only where the DNA matches it firmly. Expanded clones get a size class; other rows say once, few or many, or leave the size out.

j_gene: TRBJ2-1
d_gene: NA
v_gene: TRBV20-1
abundance: once
CDR3nt: TGCAGTGCTATCCTTGACTTTATCGGCTCCTACAATGAGCAGTTCTTC
CDR3aa: CSAILDFIGSYNEQFF

j_gene: TRBJ2-1
d_gene: NA
v_gene: TRBV6-5
abundance: NA
CDR3nt: TGTGCCAGCAGTTACTCGAAGACTCACAATGAGCAGTTCTTC
CDR3aa: CASSYSKTHNEQFF

j_gene: TRBJ1-2
d_gene: TRBD1
v_gene: TRBV10-3
abundance: NA
CDR3nt: TGTGCCATCAGTGAGTCTGTATATGAGGACAGGTCGTATGGCTACACCTTC
CDR3aa: CAISESVYEDRSYGYTF

j_gene: TRBJ2-7
d_gene: NA
v_gene: TRBV3-1
abundance: NA
CDR3nt: TGTGCCAGCAGCCACCCGGGGGACAGTGGCTACGAGCAGTACTTC
CDR3aa: CASSHPGDSGYEQYF

j_gene: TRBJ1-1
d_gene: NA
v_gene: TRBV4-1
abundance: few
CDR3nt: TGCGCCAGCAGCCAAGCGGCTTTGGGGAACACTGAAGCTTTCTTT
CDR3aa: CASSQAALGNTEAFF

j_gene: TRBJ2-5
d_gene: TRBD2
v_gene: TRBV12-3/TRBV12-4
abundance: few
CDR3nt: TGTGCCAGCAGTACCCAGCCCATAGCGGGGGAAGAGACCCAGTACTTC
CDR3aa: CASSTQPIAGEETQYF

j_gene: TRBJ1-2
d_gene: NA
v_gene: TRBV29-1
abundance: NA
CDR3nt: TGCAGCGTTGAATCCGACTATGGCTACACCTTC
CDR3aa: CSVESDYGYTF

j_gene: TRBJ2-2
d_gene: NA
v_gene: TRBV14
abundance: few
CDR3nt: TGTGCCAGCAGCCTCTGGAGAACAGGGATGAACACCGGGGAGCTGTTTTTT
CDR3aa: CASSLWRTGMNTGELFF

j_gene: TRBJ1-2
d_gene: NA
v_gene: TRBV28
abundance: few
CDR3nt: TGTGCCAGCAGCCGCCAGGAGGCCCGTAACTATGGCTACACCTTC
CDR3aa: CASSRQEARNYGYTF

j_gene: TRBJ1-5
d_gene: NA
v_gene: TRBV7-8
abundance: many
CDR3nt: TGTGCCAGCAGCTCCTACAGGGACCGCGGTCAGCCCCAGCATTTT
CDR3aa: CASSSYRDRGQPQHF

j_gene: TRBJ2-1
d_gene: NA
v_gene: TRBV7-6
abundance: many
CDR3nt: TGTGCCAGCAGCTCCCTGGACTCCGGGGATGAGCAGTTCTTC
CDR3aa: CASSSLDSGDEQFF

j_gene: TRBJ2-3
d_gene: TRBD2
v_gene: TRBV28
abundance: NA
CDR3nt: TGTGCCAGCAGTTTTTGGCGGGGGGGCACAGATACGCAGTATTTT
CDR3aa: CASSFWRGGTDTQYF

j_gene: TRBJ2-1
d_gene: TRBD2
v_gene: TRBV29-1
abundance: few
CDR3nt: TGCAGCACAAGACTAGCGGGGGGATACAATGAGCAGTTCTTC
CDR3aa: CSTRLAGGYNEQFF

j_gene: TRBJ2-5
d_gene: TRBD1
v_gene: TRBV10-3
abundance: NA
CDR3nt: TGTGCCATCAGCGGACAGGGCCAACATCGCCAAGAGACCCAGTACTTC
CDR3aa: CAISGQGQHRQETQYF

j_gene: TRBJ2-1
d_gene: TRBD1
v_gene: TRBV7-8
abundance: NA
CDR3nt: TGTGCCAGCAGCTTGTTAGGACAGGGGAGGAACAATGAGCAGTTCTTC
CDR3aa: CASSLLGQGRNNEQFF

j_gene: TRBJ2-5
d_gene: NA
v_gene: TRBV7-9
abundance: NA
CDR3nt: TGTGCCAGCAGCCCGCCAGCGGGCAGGGAGACCCAGTACTTC
CDR3aa: CASSPPAGRETQYF

j_gene: TRBJ2-2
d_gene: NA
v_gene: TRBV5-1
abundance: NA
CDR3nt: TGCGCCAGCAGCTATCTCATCACCGGGGAGCTGTTTTTT
CDR3aa: CASSYLITGELFF

j_gene: TRBJ2-5
d_gene: NA
v_gene: TRBV7-8
abundance: few
CDR3nt: TGTGCCAGCAGCTTACAGGGGCCGCCTAAACAAGAGACCCAGTACTTC
CDR3aa: CASSLQGPPKQETQYF

j_gene: TRBJ2-1
d_gene: NA
v_gene: TRBV4-1
abundance: few
CDR3nt: TGCGCCAGCAGCCAAGATGGGACTTTCGGTCCCTACAATGAGCAGTTCTTC
CDR3aa: CASSQDGTFGPYNEQFF

j_gene: TRBJ1-2
d_gene: NA
v_gene: TRBV29-1
abundance: few
CDR3nt: TGCAGCGTTGGAGCTCCTGGCTACACCTTC
CDR3aa: CSVGAPGYTF

j_gene: TRBJ1-2
d_gene: NA
v_gene: TRBV12-3/TRBV12-4
abundance: NA
CDR3nt: TGTGCCAGCATCCCAGGGAACCCCAGTGCCTATGGCTACACCTTC
CDR3aa: CASIPGNPSAYGYTF

j_gene: TRBJ2-1
d_gene: TRBD1
v_gene: TRBV28
abundance: NA
CDR3nt: TGTGCCAGCAGTTTGGTTTTATCGACAGGGGGCCTTTACAATGAGCAGTTCTTC
CDR3aa: CASSLVLSTGGLYNEQFF

j_gene: TRBJ1-1
d_gene: NA
v_gene: TRBV5-6
abundance: NA
CDR3nt: TGTGCCAGCAGCTCCACAGGATTAAACACTGAAGCTCTCTTT
CDR3aa: CASSSTGLNTEALF

j_gene: TRBJ1-1
d_gene: TRBD1
v_gene: TRBV7-8
abundance: many
CDR3nt: TGTGCCAGCAGCGAGCCGACAGGGGGGAGGACTGAAGCTTTCTTT
CDR3aa: CASSEPTGGRTEAFF

j_gene: TRBJ2-1
d_gene: NA
v_gene: TRBV19
abundance: many
CDR3nt: TGTGCCAGTACCGTCGGGGGGCACAGGACTAAGTACAATGAGCAGTTCTTC
CDR3aa: CASTVGGHRTKYNEQFF

j_gene: TRBJ1-5
d_gene: NA
v_gene: TRBV2
abundance: few
CDR3nt: TGTGCCAGCAGTGAAGCTATTCATCCCAGGGAGGTAAATCAGCCCCAGCATTTT
CDR3aa: CASSEAIHPREVNQPQHF

j_gene: TRBJ2-1
d_gene: NA
v_gene: TRBV10-3
abundance: few
CDR3nt: TGTGCCATCAGGCTCAGGGACAATGAGCAGTTCTTC
CDR3aa: CAIRLRDNEQFF

j_gene: TRBJ1-1
d_gene: TRBD1
v_gene: TRBV20-1
abundance: NA
CDR3nt: TGCAGTGCTTTTCAATTCCGGGACAGGGCGAGCACTGAAGCTTTCTTT
CDR3aa: CSAFQFRDRASTEAFF

j_gene: TRBJ1-1
d_gene: NA
v_gene: TRBV6-1
abundance: many
CDR3nt: TGTGCCAGCAGTGACGGTTGGAACACTGAAGCTTTCTTT
CDR3aa: CASSDGWNTEAFF

j_gene: TRBJ1-2
d_gene: TRBD1
v_gene: TRBV12-3/TRBV12-4
abundance: few
CDR3nt: TGTGCCAGCGGTCCAGGGGGGGTGGGCTACACCTTC
CDR3aa: CASGPGGVGYTF

j_gene: TRBJ1-1
d_gene: NA
v_gene: TRBV6-1
abundance: NA
CDR3nt: TGTGCCAGCATGGGAGCCACTGAAGCTTTCTTT
CDR3aa: CASMGATEAFF

j_gene: TRBJ1-1
d_gene: TRBD1
v_gene: TRBV27
abundance: few
CDR3nt: TGTGCCAGCAGTTCATACCGCAGACAGGGAACGGATGAAGCTTTCTTT
CDR3aa: CASSSYRRQGTDEAFF

j_gene: TRBJ2-3
d_gene: TRBD2
v_gene: TRBV27
abundance: once
CDR3nt: TGTGCCAGCAGTTTTAGAGGACTAGCGACAGATACGCAGTATTTT
CDR3aa: CASSFRGLATDTQYF

j_gene: TRBJ1-6
d_gene: TRBD1
v_gene: TRBV4-1
abundance: many
CDR3nt: TGCGCCAGCAGCCATGGGACAGGGTTTGATTCACCCCTCCACTTT
CDR3aa: CASSHGTGFDSPLHF

j_gene: TRBJ1-5
d_gene: NA
v_gene: TRBV6-6
abundance: NA
CDR3nt: TGTGCCAGCAGTGGTCCGACAGGATATCAGCCCCAGCATTTT
CDR3aa: CASSGPTGYQPQHF

j_gene: TRBJ1-2
d_gene: NA
v_gene: TRBV29-1
abundance: NA
CDR3nt: TGCAGCGTTGAAGATAGGTCGGACGGATACTATGGCTACACCTTC
CDR3aa: CSVEDRSDGYYGYTF

j_gene: TRBJ1-1
d_gene: TRBD1
v_gene: TRBV12-3/TRBV12-4
abundance: few
CDR3nt: TGTGCCAGCAGTTTCGACAGGGGAGAAGCTTTCTTT
CDR3aa: CASSFDRGEAFF

j_gene: TRBJ2-7
d_gene: NA
v_gene: TRBV6-5
abundance: NA
CDR3nt: TGTGCCAGCAGTTACTCGAGAGGGGCTAAGGGCCACGAGCAGTACTTC
CDR3aa: CASSYSRGAKGHEQYF